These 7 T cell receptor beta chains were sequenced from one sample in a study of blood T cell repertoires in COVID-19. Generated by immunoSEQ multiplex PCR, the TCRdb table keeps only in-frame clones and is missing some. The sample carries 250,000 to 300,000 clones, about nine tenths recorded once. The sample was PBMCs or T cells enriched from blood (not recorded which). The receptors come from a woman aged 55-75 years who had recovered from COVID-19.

The CDR3, as DNA: TGTGCCAGCAGCCAAGGGACAGGACTATACTATGGCTACACCTTC. It codes for CASSQGTGLYYGYTF. V gene TRBV6-5 combines with J gene TRBJ1-2; 8 nucleotides match TRBD1. Germline V gives CDR1 MNHEY, CDR2 SVGAGI. V trimming: 6 bases; J trimming: 3 bases; junction bases outside the gene matches: 9. CDR3 length equals 15 residues.

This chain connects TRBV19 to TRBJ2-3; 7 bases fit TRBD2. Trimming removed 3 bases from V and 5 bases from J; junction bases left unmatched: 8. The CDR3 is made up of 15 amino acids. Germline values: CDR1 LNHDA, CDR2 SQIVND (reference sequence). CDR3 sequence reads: CASSMTRPGGDTQYF. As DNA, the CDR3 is TGTGCCAGTAGTATGACCCGACCGGGGGGAGATACGCAGTATTTT.

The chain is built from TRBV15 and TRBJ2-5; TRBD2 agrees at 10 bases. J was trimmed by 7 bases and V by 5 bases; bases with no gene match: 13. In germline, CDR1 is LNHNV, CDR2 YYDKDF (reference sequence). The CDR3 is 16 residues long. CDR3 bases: TGTGCCACCAGCTCCCCGGGTGTTAGCGGGGGGTGGACCCAGTACTTC. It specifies CATSSPGVSGGWTQYF.

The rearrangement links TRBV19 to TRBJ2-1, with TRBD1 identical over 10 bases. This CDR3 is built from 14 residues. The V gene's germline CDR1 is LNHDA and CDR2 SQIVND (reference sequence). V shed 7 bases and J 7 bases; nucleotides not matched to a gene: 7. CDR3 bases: TGTGCCAGTAAAACCGGGACAGGGGAAAATGAGCAGTTCTTC. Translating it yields CASKTGTGENEQFF. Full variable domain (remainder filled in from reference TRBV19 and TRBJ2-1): DGGITQSPKYLFRKEGQNVTLSCEQNLNHDAMYWYRQDPGQGLRLIYYSQIVNDFQKGDIAEGYSVSREKKESFPLTVTSAQKNPTAFYLCASKTGTGENEQFFGPGTRLTVL.

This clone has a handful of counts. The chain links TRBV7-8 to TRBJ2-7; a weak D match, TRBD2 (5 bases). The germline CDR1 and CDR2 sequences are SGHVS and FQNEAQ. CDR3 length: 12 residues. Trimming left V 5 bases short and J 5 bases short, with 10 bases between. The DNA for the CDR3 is TGTGCCAGCAGCCTGAGGGATAACGAGCAGTACTTC. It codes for CASSLRDNEQYF.

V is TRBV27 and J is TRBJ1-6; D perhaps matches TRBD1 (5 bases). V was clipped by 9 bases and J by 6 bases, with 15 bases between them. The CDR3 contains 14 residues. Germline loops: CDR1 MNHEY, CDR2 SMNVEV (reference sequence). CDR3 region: CARASQDTNSPLHF. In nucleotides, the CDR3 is TGTGCCAGGGCTTCCCAGGACACTAATTCACCCCTCCACTTT.

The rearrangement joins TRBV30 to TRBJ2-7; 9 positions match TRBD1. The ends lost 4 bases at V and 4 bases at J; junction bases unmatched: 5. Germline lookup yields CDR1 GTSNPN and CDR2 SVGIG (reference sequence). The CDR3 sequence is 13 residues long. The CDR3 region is CAWKDRGYYEQYF. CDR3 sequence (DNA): TGTGCCTGGAAGGACAGGGGTTATTACGAGCAGTACTTC.